This T cell receptor (beta chain) stems from a study of T cell responses to AZD1222 COVID-19 vaccine. Overall study: Second-dose timings of about 4 or about 12 weeks were pooled. General study points: Donors were mostly white British, more females; clonal diversity possibly underestimated. The study identified only six AZD1222 recipients as seropositive at baseline.

The table came from immunoSEQ multiplex PCR; TCRdb's copy has only in-frame clones and leaves some out. Of 120,000 or so clones listed, roughly 88% were seen once; the top ten hold roughly 6.2%. In regard to this clone: Its cognate antigen is unknown.

CDR1 is MNHNS, CDR2 SASEGT, per germline. The CDR3 has 15 amino acids. Trimming shortened V by 5 bases and J by 4 bases, and 17 bases separated the two germline ends. The sample consisted of peripheral blood, taken on day 0 of AZD1222 vaccination. This sequence was found in an adult in good health. The rearrangement links TRBV6-1 to TRBJ1-1, with D perhaps TRBD1 (6 bases). CDR3 loop: CASSSSGDRGTEAFF. The DNA for the CDR3 is TGTGCCAGCAGTTCTTCAGGGGATCGGGGCACTGAAGCTTTCTTT.